The T cell receptor (beta chain) described here comes from a study of cytomegalovirus exposure and HLA in healthy donors (dated by TCRdb to about 2017). With respect to the entire study: An earlier analysis of approximately 640 of the donors reported 250 to 300 Gb of sequence data and 117 million unique TCR beta sequences from approximately 180 million T cells. An early release that covered 640 HLA-typed donors contained around 300 gigabases of sequencing data and some 87 million unique TCR sequences. Of the approximately 400 genotyped donors, 70% to 90% were placed in the genetic ancestry cluster associated with self-reported Caucasian donors. The aim of the study was to test whether cataloging public T cell receptors could identify signatures of past pathogen exposure. The T cell repertoires of around 730 subjects were profiled by immunosequencing and related to cytomegalovirus serostatus. Besides the first cohort of 666 subjects, a separate validation cohort made up of over 95 different subjects was used. High-throughput TCR immunosequencing, statistical association of individual TCRs with disease status, and machine learning were combined to predict cytomegalovirus infection status. To study patterns of TCR occurrence, a later analysis re-analyzed previously published TCR beta repertoires from around 660 donors and added high-resolution HLA genotyping. The later analysis used no new phenotypic data to find candidate immune exposures, relying instead on TCR beta sequences and their occurrence across donors. An earlier analysis of 587 of the donors applied high-throughput TCR beta sequencing to assess whether each TCR beta V gene segment acted as functional or pseudogenic. Alongside the repertoire data, information on donor age, sex, ethnicity and CMV serostatus was compiled. Genome-wide SNP genotypes for about 55% of the roughly 670 donors were used in a later genetic analysis, which treated that subset as a discovery cohort. All discovery cohort repertoires had been generated on a single sequencing platform. Both class I and class II loci were covered by HLA typing, at four-digit resolution. The number of donors typed differed by locus, with about 620-630 for A, B, C, DRB1 and DQB1, about 500 for DQA1, nearly 610 for DPA1, and around 450 for DPB1. Roughly 5 DR-DQ haplotypes were handled as single units for association and clustering because linkage in the cohort was strong. Among around 400 genotyped donors of the cohort, an average of approximately 250,000 unique TCR beta nucleotide sequences were sequenced per donor, 15% to 20% of them non-productive. Broader findings and caveats from the paper: This cohort had only TCR beta chains sequenced, and the lack of alpha or paired-chain data limited which features could be detected. A later analysis associated about 18,000 TCR beta sequences with specific HLA alleles at a false discovery rate of 0.05. The study listed approximately 160 TCR beta chains as associated with cytomegalovirus. An earlier analysis of around 540 of the donors showed that most TCR beta V segments appeared in productive rearrangements either about 90% or about 30% of the time, which broadly matched IMGT annotations. In a later genetic analysis, a missense DCLRE1C variant was associated with V-gene and J-gene trimming of TCR beta chains, and the association was replicated in an independent cohort. The sequencing pipeline was judged likely to have produced a cluster of highly shared sequence variants as a technical artifact. A further reported finding was that TCR beta sequences accurately predicted the HLA-A and HLA-B alleles for most subjects in the first cohort. The authors suggested that the approach could potentially be extended to other disease states and immunological phenotypes. The 87-base-pair reads could not distinguish some IMGT-functional V segments, including TRBV6-2 and TRBV6-3, so those segments were excluded. Correlated functional status among segregating V segments might be attributable to linkage disequilibrium, but an unknown experimental factor could not be ruled out. The classifier was reported to diagnose cytomegalovirus status with high specificity and sensitivity in both the original cohort and the validation cohort. In a later analysis, most CMV-associated TCR beta chains were found to appear HLA-restricted, with HLA associations seemingly driven largely by CMV exposure. In a later analysis, several top co-occurrence clusters were reported to appear linked to parvovirus B19, influenza, CMV and Epstein-Barr virus. In vitro tests confirmed that a few of the cytomegalovirus-associated TCR beta chains recognize cytomegalovirus antigens. Roughly 15 rarely observed V segments, including chromosome 9 orphons, were excluded from the earlier analysis of several hundred of the donors because counts were too low. In a later genetic analysis, fewer N-insertions in productive TCRs were reported among donors in an Asian-associated ancestry cluster than the roughly 640-donor mean. A later analysis found that TCR association rates varied across HLA loci, with DRB1 alleles showing the most associated TCRs and HLA-C alleles the fewest. When HLA alleles, especially DR and DQ, strongly co-occurred, TCR associations were difficult to assign to individual alleles. HLA typing was unavailable for some donors at each locus, so association tests used only the typed subset. In a later analysis, HLA-associated TCR beta chains showed more clonal expansion and lower generation probabilities than non-associated chains that were equally common. The only immune exposure information available for the cohort was CMV serostatus. Most TCR sequences were observed very rarely across donors, whereas some public TCRs were present in many individuals. Presence/absence analyses assumed roughly uniform sequencing depth across donors, an assumption that may not hold.

In total, 600 or so healthy bone marrow donors made up the cohort. All cohort members were sampled while nominally healthy, although unrecorded immune exposures were likely present. The donor was CMV seronegative and belonged to the group of 352 seronegative cohort members. Each donor provided a peripheral blood sample, and peripheral blood mononuclear cells were used for TCR beta sequencing. The Qiagen DNeasy Blood Extraction Kit was used to extract genomic DNA from the blood cell samples. As to this clone: Its antigen is still unknown. Per-base qualities were not stored, and no clone one base away is much larger.

Library construction relied on the immunoSEQ multiplex PCR assay. The multiplex PCR relied on a mix of 60 forward primers for TCR Vbeta segments and 13 reverse primers for TCR Jbeta segments. Amplification of the CDR3 region of rearranged TCR beta genes was performed with a multiplex PCR assay on genomic DNA. The Illumina HiSeq System was used to sequence the amplified TCR beta libraries as 87-base-pair reads. The published analysis was carried out like this. In a later analysis, tens of millions of unique TCR beta chains were counted across the roughly 610 repertoires, and roughly 10 million of these chains were shared by at least two donors. To remove PCR and sequencing errors, raw reads were error-corrected and collapsed into unique sequences using a nearest-neighbor algorithm that merged closely related sequences. CDR3 sequences were aligned to IMGT reference sequences to assign V, D and J gene segments. For a sequence to be retained, a match of at least six nucleotides was required to both a V gene segment and a J gene segment. A rearrangement counted as productive if the CDR3 had no stop codons and remained in frame with V and J, and every other rearrangement counted as non-productive. CDR3 was defined by IMGT convention, running from the second conserved V-encoded cysteine to the conserved J-encoded phenylalanine. The earlier analysis of 587 of the donors excluded sequences that lacked an unambiguous match to a single V gene segment. In an earlier analysis of approximately 610 of the donors, V segments were called functional above 56.7% productive rearrangements and were called segregating when the between-donor standard deviation exceeded 5%. A statistical classification framework was developed to diagnose cytomegalovirus status using the catalog of TCR beta chain sequences. In a later analysis, TCR nucleotide sequences were compared against IMGT/GENE-DB human TR gene sequences so that V and J genes could be assigned. A later analysis assigned CDR3 sequences and most-parsimonious VDJ recombination scenarios with the TCRdist pipeline. In a later analysis, each TCR beta chain was defined by its CDR3 amino acid sequence together with its V-gene family, and reads without a unique V-gene family were excluded. To address suspected cross-contamination and a sequencing artifact, a later analysis removed approximately 590 highly shared, low-generation-probability nucleotide sequences. A later analysis calculated a clonal expansion index for each public chain from normalized within-repertoire ranks of inferred template counts. In a later analysis, generation probabilities were computed with a VDJ recombination model fitted to out-of-frame rearrangements, and the resulting probabilities were checked against IGoR. A later analysis scored TCR-TCR, TCR-HLA and TCR-CMV co-occurrence with hypergeometric tests, applying a repertoire-size bias correction to TCR pairs. To estimate false discovery rates, a later analysis permuted the HLA or CMV assignments 20 times. A later analysis grouped co-occurring TCRs with DBSCAN, adding TCRdist sequence similarity when clustering within HLA-allele-positive subsets. Repertoires with fewer than 30,000 or more than 120,000 public chains were left out of co-occurrence clustering, as were about 5 repertoires with anomalous nucleotide sharing. This immuneACCESS table, as held by TCRdb, lists in-frame sequences with V and J called but not all clones. Of the missing ones, under half trace to an unresolved V gene in checked studies; the others have no known cause. V and J calls and clone size come straight from that table; D and trimming were deduced from the DNA. This sample comprises 200,000 to 250,000 clones, around 89% of them detected only once. The ten top clones hold 0.9% to 1.1% of the sample.

Here V drops 4 bases and J drops 4 bases, and the junction holds 4 bases not matched to any gene. Looking up the germline V gene yields CDR1 LGHNA and CDR2 YNFKEQ. The CDR3, cysteine through phenylalanine, is 15 amino acids long. Here the CDR3 DNA is all that survives: 45 bases in frame from base 1. Sequences were obtained from PBMCs. Recombination linked TRBV4-2 to TRBJ2-5; TRBD2 agrees with 12 junctional bases. The TCR comes from a woman younger than 30 in good health and CMV-seronegative. In nucleotides, the sequence is TGTGCCAGCAGCCGCCTAGCGGGGGGGCGAGAGACCCAGTACTTC. Translated, this is CASSRLAGGRETQYF.